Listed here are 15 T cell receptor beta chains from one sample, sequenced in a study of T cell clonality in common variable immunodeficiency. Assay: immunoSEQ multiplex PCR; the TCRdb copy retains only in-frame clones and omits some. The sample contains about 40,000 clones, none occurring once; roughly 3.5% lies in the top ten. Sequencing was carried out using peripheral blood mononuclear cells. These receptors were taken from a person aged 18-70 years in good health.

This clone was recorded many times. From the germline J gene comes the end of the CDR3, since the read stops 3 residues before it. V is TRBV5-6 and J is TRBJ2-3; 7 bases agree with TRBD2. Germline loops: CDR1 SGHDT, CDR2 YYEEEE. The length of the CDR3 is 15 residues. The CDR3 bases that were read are TGTGCCAGCAGCTTGTTAGGGACTAACCAAGAGACG. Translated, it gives CASSLLGTNQET. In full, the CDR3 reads CASSLLGTNQETQYF.

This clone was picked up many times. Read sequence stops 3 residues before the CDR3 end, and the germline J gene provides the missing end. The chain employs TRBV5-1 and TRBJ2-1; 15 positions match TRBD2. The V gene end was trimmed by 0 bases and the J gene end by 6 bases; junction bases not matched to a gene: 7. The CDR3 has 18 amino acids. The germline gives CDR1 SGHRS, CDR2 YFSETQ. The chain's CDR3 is CASSLGTSGGAGTNEQFF. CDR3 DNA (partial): TGCGCCAGCAGCTTGGGGACTAGCGGGGGGGCCGGAACCAATGAG.

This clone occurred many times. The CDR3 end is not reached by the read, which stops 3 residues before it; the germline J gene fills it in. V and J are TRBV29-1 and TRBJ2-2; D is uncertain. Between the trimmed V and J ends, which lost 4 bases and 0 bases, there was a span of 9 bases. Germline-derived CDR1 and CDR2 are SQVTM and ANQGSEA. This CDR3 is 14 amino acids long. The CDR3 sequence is CSVGGRTNTGELFF. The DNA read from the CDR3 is TGCAGCGTTGGTGGCAGGACGAACACCGGGGAG.

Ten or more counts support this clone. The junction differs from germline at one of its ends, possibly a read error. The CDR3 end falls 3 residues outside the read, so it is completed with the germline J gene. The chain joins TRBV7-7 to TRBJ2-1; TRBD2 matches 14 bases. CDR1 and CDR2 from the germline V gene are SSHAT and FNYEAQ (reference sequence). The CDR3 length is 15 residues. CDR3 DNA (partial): TGTGCTAGCAGCCCCGGGACTAGCGGGAGCGATGAG. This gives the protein CASSPGTSGSDE. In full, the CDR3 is CASSPGTSGSDEQFF.

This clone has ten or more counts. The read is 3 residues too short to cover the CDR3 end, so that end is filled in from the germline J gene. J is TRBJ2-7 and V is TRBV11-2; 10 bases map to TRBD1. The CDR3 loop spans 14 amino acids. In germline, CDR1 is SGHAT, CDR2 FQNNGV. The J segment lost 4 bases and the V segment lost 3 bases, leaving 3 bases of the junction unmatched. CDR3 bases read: TGTGCCAGCAGCTTGGGACAGGGGTTGTACGAG. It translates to CASSLGQGLYE. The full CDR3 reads CASSLGQGLYEQYF.

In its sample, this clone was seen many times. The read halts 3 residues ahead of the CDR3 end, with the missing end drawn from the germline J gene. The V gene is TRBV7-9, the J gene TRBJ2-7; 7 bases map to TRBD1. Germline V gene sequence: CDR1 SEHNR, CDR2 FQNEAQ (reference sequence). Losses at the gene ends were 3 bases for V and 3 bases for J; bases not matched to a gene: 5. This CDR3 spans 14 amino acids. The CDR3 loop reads CASSFRTGDYEQYF. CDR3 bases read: TGTGCCAGCAGCTTCCGTACAGGGGACTACGAG.

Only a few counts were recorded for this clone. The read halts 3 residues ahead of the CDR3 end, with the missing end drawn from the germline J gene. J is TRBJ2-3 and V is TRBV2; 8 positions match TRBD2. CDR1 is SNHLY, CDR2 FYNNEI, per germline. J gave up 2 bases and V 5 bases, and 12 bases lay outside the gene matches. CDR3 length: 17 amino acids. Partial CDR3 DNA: TGTGCCAGCAGTCAGGGCCCCCCGGGGGGGATCACAGATACG. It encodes CASSQGPPGGITDT. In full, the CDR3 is CASSQGPPGGITDTQYF.

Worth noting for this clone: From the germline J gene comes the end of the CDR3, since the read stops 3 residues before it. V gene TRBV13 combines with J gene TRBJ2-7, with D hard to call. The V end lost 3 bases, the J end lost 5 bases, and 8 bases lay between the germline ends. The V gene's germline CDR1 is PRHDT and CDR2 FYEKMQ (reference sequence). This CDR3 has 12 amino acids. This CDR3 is CASSFDADEQYF. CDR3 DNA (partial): TGTGCCAGCAGCTTTGATGCGGACGAG.

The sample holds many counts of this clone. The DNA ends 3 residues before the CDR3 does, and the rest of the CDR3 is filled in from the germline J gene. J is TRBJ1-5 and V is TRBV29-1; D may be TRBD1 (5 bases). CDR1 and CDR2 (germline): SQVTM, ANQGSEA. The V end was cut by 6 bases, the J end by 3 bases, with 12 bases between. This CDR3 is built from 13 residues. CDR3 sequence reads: CSVLLGVNQPQHF. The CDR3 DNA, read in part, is TGCAGCGTCCTCTTAGGGGTCAATCAGCCC.

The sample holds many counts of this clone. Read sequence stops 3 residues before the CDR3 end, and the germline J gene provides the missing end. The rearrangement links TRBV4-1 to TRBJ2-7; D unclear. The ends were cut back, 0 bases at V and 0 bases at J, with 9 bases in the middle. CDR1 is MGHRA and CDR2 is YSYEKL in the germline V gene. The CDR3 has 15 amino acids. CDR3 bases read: TGCGCCAGCAGCCAAGAGGCAGAAAGCTCCTACGAG. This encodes CASSQEAESSYE. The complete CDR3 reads CASSQEAESSYEQYF.

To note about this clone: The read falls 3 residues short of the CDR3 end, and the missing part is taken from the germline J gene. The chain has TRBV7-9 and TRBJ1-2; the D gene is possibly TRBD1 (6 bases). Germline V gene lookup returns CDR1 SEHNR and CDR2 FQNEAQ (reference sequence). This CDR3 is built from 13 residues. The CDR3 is CASSSIGGDTYTF. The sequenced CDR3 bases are TGTGCCAGCAGCTCCATAGGGGGAGATACC.

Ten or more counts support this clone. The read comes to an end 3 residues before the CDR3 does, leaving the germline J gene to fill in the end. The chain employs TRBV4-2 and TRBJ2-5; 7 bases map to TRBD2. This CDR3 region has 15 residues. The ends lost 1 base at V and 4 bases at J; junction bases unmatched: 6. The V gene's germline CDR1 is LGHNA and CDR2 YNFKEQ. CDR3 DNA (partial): TGTGCCAGCAGCCAAGGGACTAGGGGTTTAGAGACC. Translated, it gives CASSQGTRGLET. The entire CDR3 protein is CASSQGTRGLETQYF.

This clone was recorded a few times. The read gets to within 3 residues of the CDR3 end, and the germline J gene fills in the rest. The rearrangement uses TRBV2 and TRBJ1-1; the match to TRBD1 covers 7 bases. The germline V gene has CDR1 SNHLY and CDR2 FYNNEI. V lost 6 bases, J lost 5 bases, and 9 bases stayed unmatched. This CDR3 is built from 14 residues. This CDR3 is CASSRGGRGTEAFF. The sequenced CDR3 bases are TGTGCCAGCAGCCGAGGGGGCCGCGGGACTGAA.

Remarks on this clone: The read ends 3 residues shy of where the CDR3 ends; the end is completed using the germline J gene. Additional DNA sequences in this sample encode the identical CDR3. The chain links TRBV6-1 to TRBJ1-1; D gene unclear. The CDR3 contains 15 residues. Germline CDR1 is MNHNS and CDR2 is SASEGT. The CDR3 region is CASSEKAGGQETAFF. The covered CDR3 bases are TGTGCCAGCAGTGAAAAGGCGGGAGGCCAAGAGACA.

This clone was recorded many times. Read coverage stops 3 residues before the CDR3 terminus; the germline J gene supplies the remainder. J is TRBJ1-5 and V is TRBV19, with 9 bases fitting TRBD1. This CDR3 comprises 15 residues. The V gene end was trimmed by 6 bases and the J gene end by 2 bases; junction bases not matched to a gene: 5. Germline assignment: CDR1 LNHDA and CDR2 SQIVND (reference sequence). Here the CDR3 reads CASRGQGGGNQPQHF. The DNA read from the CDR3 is TGTGCCAGTAGGGGACAGGGAGGTGGCAATCAGCCC.